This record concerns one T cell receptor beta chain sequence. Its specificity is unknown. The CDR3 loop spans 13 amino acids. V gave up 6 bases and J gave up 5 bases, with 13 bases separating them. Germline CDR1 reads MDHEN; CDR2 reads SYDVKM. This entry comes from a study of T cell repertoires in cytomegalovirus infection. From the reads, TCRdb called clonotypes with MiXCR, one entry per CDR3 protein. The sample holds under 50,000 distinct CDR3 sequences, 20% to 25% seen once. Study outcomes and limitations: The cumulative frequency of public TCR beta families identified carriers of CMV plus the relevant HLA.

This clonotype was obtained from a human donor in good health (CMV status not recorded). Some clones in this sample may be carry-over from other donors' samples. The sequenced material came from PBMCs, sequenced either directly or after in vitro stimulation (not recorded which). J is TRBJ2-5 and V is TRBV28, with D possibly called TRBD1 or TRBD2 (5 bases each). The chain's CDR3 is CASRIEGRETQYF. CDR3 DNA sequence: TGTGCCAGCAGGATAGAGGGACGGGAGACCCAGTACTTC.